This passage covers 8 T cell receptor beta chains from one sample sequenced in a study of neoadjuvant nivolumab and ipilimumab in lung cancer. Assay: immunoSEQ multiplex PCR; the TCRdb copy retains only in-frame clones and omits some. The sample holds about 33,000 clones; roughly 90% are singletons and the top ten take 2% to 2.5%. This specimen consisted of peripheral blood, obtained after neoadjuvant nivolumab, alone or with ipilimumab, at or shortly before surgery. These receptors came from an adult with non-small cell lung cancer.

This chain joins TRBV29-1 and TRBJ2-7; D is uncertain. The CDR3 has 14 amino acids. Germline CDR1 and CDR2: SQVTM and ANQGSEA. V was cut by 6 bases and J by 2 bases, with 17 bases left in between. As DNA, the CDR3 is TGCAGCGTAGTCTTTTTGCGCCCACCCTACGAGCAGTACTTC. Translated: CSVVFLRPPYEQYF.

The chain employs TRBV6-1 and TRBJ2-3; 10 bases fit TRBD2. The CDR3 sequence is 17 residues long. Trimming removed 2 bases from V and 5 bases from J; junction bases left unmatched: 10. Germline assignment: CDR1 MNHNS and CDR2 SASEGT. CDR3 sequence (DNA): TGTGCCAGCAGTGAATTGGAAGCGGGAGGGCCAGGAGATACGCAGTATTTT. Translation: CASSELEAGGPGDTQYF.

The rearrangement joins TRBV2 to TRBJ2-3; the match to TRBD2 covers 9 bases. There are 15 residues in the CDR3. The V segment lost 5 bases and the J segment 1 base; nucleotides outside the gene matches: 4. The germline gives CDR1 SNHLY, CDR2 FYNNEI. CDR3: CASSPRTSGTDTQYF. The CDR3 DNA reads TGTGCCAGCAGTCCCCGGACTAGCGGCACAGATACGCAGTATTTT.

The chain has TRBV7-2 and TRBJ1-2; the D is unclear. The CDR3 extends over 14 amino acids. Per the germline V gene, CDR1 is SGHTA and CDR2 is FQGNSA. Trimming left V 3 bases short and J 3 bases short, with 11 bases between. CDR3 bases: TGTGCCAGCAGCTTCGGGCTTTTGGACTATGGCTACACCTTC. This translates into CASSFGLLDYGYTF.

The V gene is TRBV5-4, the J gene TRBJ2-1; TRBD2 aligns across 9 bases. V lost 0 bases and J lost 1; bases outside the gene matches: 8. Germline V gene sequence: CDR1 SGHNT, CDR2 YYREEE (reference sequence). This CDR3 has 18 amino acids. DNA for the CDR3: TGTGCCAGCAGCTTGGCGGGCGGGAGGGCCTCATCCTACAATGAGCAGTTCTTC. It codes for CASSLAGGRASSYNEQFF.

The chain joins TRBV7-3 to TRBJ2-3, with 7 bases that match TRBD2. J lost 7 bases, V lost 2 bases, and 9 bases had no gene match. This CDR3 region has 15 residues. Germline lookup yields CDR1 SGHTA and CDR2 FQGTGA. CDR3 in amino acids: CASSLLAGVSNTQYF. CDR3 DNA sequence: TGTGCCAGCAGCTTATTGGCGGGAGTCTCGAATACGCAGTATTTT.

The chain is built from TRBV19 and TRBJ2-2; D is ambiguous. CDR3 length equals 14 residues. Trimming shortened V by 7 bases and J by 3 bases, and 12 bases separated the two germline ends. CDR1 LNHDA and CDR2 SQIVND come from the germline V gene (reference sequence). In DNA, the CDR3 is TGTGCCAGTATTGGGCAGTTCTACACCGGGGAGCTGTTTTTT. This translates into CASIGQFYTGELFF.

This clone has only one observation. The chain links TRBV6-1 to TRBJ1-5; 7 nucleotides line up with TRBD1. From germline, CDR1 is MNHNS and CDR2 SASEGT. The J segment lost 10 bases and the V segment lost 6 bases, leaving 12 bases of the junction unmatched. CDR3 size: 14 residues. In DNA form, the CDR3 reads TGTGCCAGCAGGCCTACAGGGGTCCCCAATCCCCAGCATTTT. Amino acids: CASRPTGVPNPQHF.